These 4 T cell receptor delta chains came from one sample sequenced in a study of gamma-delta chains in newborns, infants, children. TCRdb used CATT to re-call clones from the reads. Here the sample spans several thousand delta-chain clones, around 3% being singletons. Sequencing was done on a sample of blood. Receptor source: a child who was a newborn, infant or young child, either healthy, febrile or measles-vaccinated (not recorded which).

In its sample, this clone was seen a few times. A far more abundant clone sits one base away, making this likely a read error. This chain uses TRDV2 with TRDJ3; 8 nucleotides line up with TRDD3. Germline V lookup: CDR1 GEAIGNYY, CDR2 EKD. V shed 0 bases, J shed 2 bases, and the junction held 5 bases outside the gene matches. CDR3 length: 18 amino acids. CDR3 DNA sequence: TGTGCCTGTGACACCGTACCGGGGGATACCTGGGACACCCGACAGATGTTTTTC. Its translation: CACDTVPGDTWDTRQMFF.

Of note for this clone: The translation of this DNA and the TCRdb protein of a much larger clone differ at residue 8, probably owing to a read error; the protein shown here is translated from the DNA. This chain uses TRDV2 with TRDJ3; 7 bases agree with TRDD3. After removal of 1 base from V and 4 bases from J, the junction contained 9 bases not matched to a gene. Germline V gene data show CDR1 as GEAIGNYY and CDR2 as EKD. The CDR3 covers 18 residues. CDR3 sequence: CACDTLGATTWDTRQMFF. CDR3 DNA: TGTGCCTGTGACACGCTGGGGGCTACGACGTGGGACACCCGACAGATGTTTTTC.

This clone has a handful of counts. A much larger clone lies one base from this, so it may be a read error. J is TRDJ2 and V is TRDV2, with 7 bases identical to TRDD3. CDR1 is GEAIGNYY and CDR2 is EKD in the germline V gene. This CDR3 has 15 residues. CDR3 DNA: TGTGCCTGTGGCACCGTGGGGGATTTGACAGCACAACTCTTCTTT. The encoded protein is CACGTVGDLTAQLFF.

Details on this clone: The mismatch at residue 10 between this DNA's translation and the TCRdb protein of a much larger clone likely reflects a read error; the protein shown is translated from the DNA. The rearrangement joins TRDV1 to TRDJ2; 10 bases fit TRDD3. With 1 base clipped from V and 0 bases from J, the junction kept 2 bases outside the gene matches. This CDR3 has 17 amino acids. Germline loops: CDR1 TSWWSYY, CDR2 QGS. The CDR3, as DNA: TGTGCTCTTGGGGAACGTACTGGGGGATCTTTGACAGCACAACTCTTCTTT. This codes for CALGERTGGSLTAQLFF.